This T cell receptor beta chain was identified in a study of vaccination effects on CD4 cells after COVID-19. Background on the study: Vaccine administered to participants consisted of two doses of either BNT162b2 or mRNA-1273.

Sequencing followed a ViraFEST assay step that expanded antigen-specific CD4+ T cells with viral peptide pools. Having been cultured for roughly 9 days, the cells underwent CD4+ T cell isolation. Nucleocapsid antibodies stayed negative before and after vaccination, showing no earlier SARS-CoV-2 infection. IL-2 medium was substituted for half the medium on days 3 and 7. Clones were sequenced by immunoSEQ multiplex PCR, and TCRdb holds only the in-frame ones, with some missing. Counted here are 55,000 to 80,000 clones, 65% to 85% occurring once; the ten biggest clones make up approximately 4.3%. Findings and caveats of the study: Healthy vaccinees showed cross-reactivity with common cold coronaviruses in only 1 of 255 vaccine-induced clones.

With 6 bases removed from V and 4 bases from J, the gap between germline ends came to 12 bases. This CDR3 comprises 14 residues. Germline assignment: CDR1 SGHTA and CDR2 FQGTGA. This clone was detected a few times. Its antigen is not known. The starting material was CD4+ T cells from PBMCs cultured with HCoV-OC43 spike peptides, obtained before COVID-19 vaccination. Subset noted: HCoV-OC43 spike overlapping peptide pool stimulation. The chain joins TRBV7-3 to TRBJ2-2, with D perhaps TRBD1 (5 bases). The receptor was isolated from a human donor who received a COVID-19 vaccine. In nucleotides, the CDR3 is TGTGCCAGCAGATTACAGGCGTTCACCGGGGAGCTGTTTTTT. This translates into CASRLQAFTGELFF.